Listed here are 10 T cell receptor beta chains from one sample, sequenced in a study of T-cell reconstitution after alpha-beta-depleted transplantation in children. The TCRbeta library incorporated unique molecular identifiers. One entry per CDR3 protein results from TCRdb running MiXCR on the PCR reads. Of about 440,000 distinct CDR3 sequences in the sample, roughly two fifths were seen once. This specimen consisted of PBMCs, obtained before TCRalphabeta/CD19-depleted stem cell transplant. The source of these receptors is a girl aged 2-10 years with aplastic anemia, due to receive a stem cell transplant.

V gene TRBV20-1 combines with J gene TRBJ2-1; 8 bases agree with TRBD2. J lost 3 bases, V lost 3 bases, and 7 bases had no gene match. The germline CDR1 and CDR2 sequences are DFQATT and SNEGSKA (reference sequence). The CDR3 consists of 15 residues. The CDR3 reads CSASQRGLYYNEQFF. The CDR3, as DNA: TGCAGTGCTAGCCAGCGGGGGCTTTACTACAATGAGCAGTTCTTC.

This rearrangement joins TRBV18 to TRBJ1-1, with a weak D call TRBD1 (6 bases). This CDR3 comprises 13 residues. With 3 bases removed from V and 4 bases from J, the gap between germline ends came to 9 bases. The germline V gene encodes CDR1 KGHSH and CDR2 LQKENI. This CDR3 reads CASSPLDSTEAFF. The CDR3 DNA sequence: TGTGCCAGCTCACCCCTGGACAGCACTGAAGCTTTCTTT.

The chain carries TRBV5-1 and TRBJ1-1; D is perhaps TRBD1 (5 bases). The germline CDR1 and CDR2 sequences are SGHRS and YFSETQ. CDR3 length equals 15 residues. Trimming removed 4 bases from V and 0 bases from J, with 13 bases in between. The DNA of the CDR3 is TGCGCCAGCAGCGATCCGGGACCCCTGAACACTGAAGCTTTCTTT. Protein sequence: CASSDPGPLNTEAFF. Based on the CDR3 plus reference TRBV5-1 and TRBJ1-1, the full variable domain is KAGVTQTPRYLIKTRGQQVTLSCSPISGHRSVSWYQQTPGQGLQFLFEYFSETQRNKGNFPGRFSGRQFSNSRSEMNVSTLELGDSALYLCASSDPGPLNTEAFFGQGTRLTVV.

This clonotype was seen repeatedly, ten times or more. This chain uses TRBV12-3 or TRBV12-4 with TRBJ1-5; 8 bases agree with TRBD1. V trimming: 1 base; J trimming: 2 bases; junction bases outside the gene matches: 4. CDR3 length: 16 residues. The CDR3 is CASSLGGTGGNQPQHF. In DNA, the CDR3 is TGTGCCAGCAGTTTAGGGGGGACAGGTGGCAATCAGCCCCAGCATTTT.

The CDR3 region has the DNA TGTGCCAGCAGTCGGACGTACTCAAATGAGCAGTTCTTC. It translates to CASSRTYSNEQFF. V gene TRBV27 combines with J gene TRBJ2-1; D is ambiguous. CDR1 and CDR2 (germline): MNHEY, SMNVEV (reference sequence). The CDR3 runs 13 residues. V lost 5 bases and J lost 7, with 12 bases in between.

V gene TRBV20-1 combines with J gene TRBJ2-1, with D perhaps matching TRBD2 (6 bases). Germline-derived CDR1 and CDR2 are DFQATT and SNEGSKA (reference sequence). The CDR3 has 13 amino acids. V dropped 3 bases and J dropped 5 bases, with 11 bases sitting between them. The CDR3 protein is CSASRGSDNEQFF. The DNA of the CDR3 is TGCAGTGCTAGTCGGGGGTCCGACAATGAGCAGTTCTTC.

This clonotype was detected ten times or more. V is TRBV12-3 or TRBV12-4 and J is TRBJ2-2, with D unresolved. This CDR3 is built from 15 residues. The V end lost 8 bases, the J end lost 5 bases, and 18 bases lay between the germline ends. The CDR3 loop is CASSLNGIGTGELFF. CDR3 sequence (DNA): TGTGCCAGCTCCCTGAATGGAATCGGGACCGGGGAGCTGTTTTTT.

The chain carries TRBV19 and TRBJ1-2; 7 bases agree with TRBD1. V lost 6 bases to trimming and J lost 4 bases; unmatched junction nucleotides: 17. The CDR3 is 17 residues long. Germline CDR1 reads LNHDA; CDR2 reads SQIVND (reference sequence). This CDR3 is CASRNERDSHIPYGYTF. In DNA, the CDR3 is TGTGCCAGTAGAAATGAACGGGACAGCCACATACCCTATGGCTACACCTTC.

This rearrangement joins TRBV10-3 to TRBJ2-1; perhaps TRBD1 as D (6 bases). Trimming pared 4 bases from V and 3 bases from J, leaving 10 bases between. The CDR3 runs to 14 residues. Germline V gene data show CDR1 as ENHRY and CDR2 as SYGVKD. The CDR3 DNA is TGTGCCATCAGTGGCGCCAGGGGCTACAATGAGCAGTTCTTC. Translated, it gives CAISGARGYNEQFF.

This clonotype appeared a few times. The V gene is TRBV7-3, the J gene TRBJ2-3, with unresolved D. This CDR3 spans 13 amino acids. Germline CDR1 and CDR2: SGHTA and FQGTGA. Trimming took 5 bases from V and 2 from J, leaving 8 bases between them. CDR3 protein: CASSDYLTDTQYF. In DNA form, the CDR3 reads TGTGCCAGCAGCGATTACCTCACAGATACGCAGTATTTT. Drawing the rest from reference TRBV7-3 and TRBJ2-3, the complete variable domain is GAGVSQTPSNKVTEKGKYVELRCDPISGHTALYWYRQSLGQGPEFLIYFQGTGAADDSGLPNDRFFAVRPEGSVSTLKIQRTERGDSAVYLCASSDYLTDTQYFGPGTRLTVL.